This is a list of T cell receptor beta chains from one sample in a study of control samples from healthy donors and cancer patients. TCRdb's copy holds only in-frame clones and misses some; the assay was immunoSEQ multiplex PCR. The sample has around 6,000 clones, over 55% seen once; the top ten hold over 6.5%. Sequenced sample: formalin-fixed, paraffin-embedded tissue. Receptors originate from a male donor with melanoma. CDR3s leave out the opening cysteine and the closing phenylalanine or tryptophan.

TRBV9	ASKGGGYEQY
TRBV29-1	SVEDLGDRDYGYT
TRBV5-6	ASITSGRAYEQY
TRBV27	ASSFGRSYNSPLH
TRBV7-8	ASSAFSNTGELF
TRBV29-1	SARTHSYNEQF
TRBV24-1	ATSDSAVSSYEQY
TRBV11-2	ASSPRRADAYEQY
TRBV9	ASSTSGGRTDTQY
TRBV5-6	ASSLDKVSPLH
TRBV5-1	ASSWDKARTQY
TRBV2	ASRVRNEQF
TRBV19	ASSIDQGGPRV
TRBV4-1	ASSQEPFRGGYNEQF
TRBV4-3	ASSQRVGNEQF
TRBV2	ASSERAGWQPQH
TRBV15	ATSIGGETQY
TRBV6-1	ASSELRGLGNTIY
TRBV11-3	ASSSTSGADTQY
TRBV7-2	ASSLAEGPTETQY
TRBV14	ASSRGPGQGAYEQF
TRBV11-2	ASSPRVLGSGEQY
TRBV28	ASSPPGGVGSSYEQY
TRBV6-6	ASNRQFSPLH
TRBV6-2/TRBV6-3	ASSYTGKGRAF
TRBV7-8	ASSPGQGPSYEQY
TRBV4-2	ASSQVGGQLDQPQH
TRBV2	ASSDGNQPQH
TRBV11-2	ASSFPFSGRSYNEQF
TRBV19	ASGGGASYEQY
TRBV6-6	ASSRLAGESGELF
TRBV6-2/TRBV6-3	ASSYSGPYEQY
TRBV27	ASSTRQGPYEQY
TRBV28	ASSLSTGTDTQY
TRBV5-5	ASSARSMNTEAF
TRBV10-3	AISEGARTALSYGYT
TRBV28	ASSHRGTGELF
TRBV15	ATRDREGEF
TRBV15	ATSRDPGQGGGTQY
TRBV29-1	SVDPTGGAHWTDTQY
TRBV2	ASGTSGSIYEQY
TRBV5-4	ASSLGLAGYNEQF
TRBV7-8	ASSLGQGVHTIY
TRBV7-9	ASRGRGSYEQY
TRBV11-2	ASSSTPSGTSYNEQF
TRBV15	ATSRDPSGRVSNEQF
TRBV7-6	ASSLSPGPNTEAF
TRBV5-5	ASSLADSYGYT
TRBV2	ASKPLSNEKLF
TRBV7-9	ASSPGNEQF
TRBV10-3	AISSTGMDSPLH
TRBV5-1	ASSPNGYTEAF
TRBV5-1	ASSSLAVTAYEQY
TRBV6-5	ASSPRQSSYEQY
TRBV3-1/TRBV3-2	ASSQGLGTNYGYT
TRBV9	ASSVGGRPYNEQF
TRBV29-1	SVQGLYGELF